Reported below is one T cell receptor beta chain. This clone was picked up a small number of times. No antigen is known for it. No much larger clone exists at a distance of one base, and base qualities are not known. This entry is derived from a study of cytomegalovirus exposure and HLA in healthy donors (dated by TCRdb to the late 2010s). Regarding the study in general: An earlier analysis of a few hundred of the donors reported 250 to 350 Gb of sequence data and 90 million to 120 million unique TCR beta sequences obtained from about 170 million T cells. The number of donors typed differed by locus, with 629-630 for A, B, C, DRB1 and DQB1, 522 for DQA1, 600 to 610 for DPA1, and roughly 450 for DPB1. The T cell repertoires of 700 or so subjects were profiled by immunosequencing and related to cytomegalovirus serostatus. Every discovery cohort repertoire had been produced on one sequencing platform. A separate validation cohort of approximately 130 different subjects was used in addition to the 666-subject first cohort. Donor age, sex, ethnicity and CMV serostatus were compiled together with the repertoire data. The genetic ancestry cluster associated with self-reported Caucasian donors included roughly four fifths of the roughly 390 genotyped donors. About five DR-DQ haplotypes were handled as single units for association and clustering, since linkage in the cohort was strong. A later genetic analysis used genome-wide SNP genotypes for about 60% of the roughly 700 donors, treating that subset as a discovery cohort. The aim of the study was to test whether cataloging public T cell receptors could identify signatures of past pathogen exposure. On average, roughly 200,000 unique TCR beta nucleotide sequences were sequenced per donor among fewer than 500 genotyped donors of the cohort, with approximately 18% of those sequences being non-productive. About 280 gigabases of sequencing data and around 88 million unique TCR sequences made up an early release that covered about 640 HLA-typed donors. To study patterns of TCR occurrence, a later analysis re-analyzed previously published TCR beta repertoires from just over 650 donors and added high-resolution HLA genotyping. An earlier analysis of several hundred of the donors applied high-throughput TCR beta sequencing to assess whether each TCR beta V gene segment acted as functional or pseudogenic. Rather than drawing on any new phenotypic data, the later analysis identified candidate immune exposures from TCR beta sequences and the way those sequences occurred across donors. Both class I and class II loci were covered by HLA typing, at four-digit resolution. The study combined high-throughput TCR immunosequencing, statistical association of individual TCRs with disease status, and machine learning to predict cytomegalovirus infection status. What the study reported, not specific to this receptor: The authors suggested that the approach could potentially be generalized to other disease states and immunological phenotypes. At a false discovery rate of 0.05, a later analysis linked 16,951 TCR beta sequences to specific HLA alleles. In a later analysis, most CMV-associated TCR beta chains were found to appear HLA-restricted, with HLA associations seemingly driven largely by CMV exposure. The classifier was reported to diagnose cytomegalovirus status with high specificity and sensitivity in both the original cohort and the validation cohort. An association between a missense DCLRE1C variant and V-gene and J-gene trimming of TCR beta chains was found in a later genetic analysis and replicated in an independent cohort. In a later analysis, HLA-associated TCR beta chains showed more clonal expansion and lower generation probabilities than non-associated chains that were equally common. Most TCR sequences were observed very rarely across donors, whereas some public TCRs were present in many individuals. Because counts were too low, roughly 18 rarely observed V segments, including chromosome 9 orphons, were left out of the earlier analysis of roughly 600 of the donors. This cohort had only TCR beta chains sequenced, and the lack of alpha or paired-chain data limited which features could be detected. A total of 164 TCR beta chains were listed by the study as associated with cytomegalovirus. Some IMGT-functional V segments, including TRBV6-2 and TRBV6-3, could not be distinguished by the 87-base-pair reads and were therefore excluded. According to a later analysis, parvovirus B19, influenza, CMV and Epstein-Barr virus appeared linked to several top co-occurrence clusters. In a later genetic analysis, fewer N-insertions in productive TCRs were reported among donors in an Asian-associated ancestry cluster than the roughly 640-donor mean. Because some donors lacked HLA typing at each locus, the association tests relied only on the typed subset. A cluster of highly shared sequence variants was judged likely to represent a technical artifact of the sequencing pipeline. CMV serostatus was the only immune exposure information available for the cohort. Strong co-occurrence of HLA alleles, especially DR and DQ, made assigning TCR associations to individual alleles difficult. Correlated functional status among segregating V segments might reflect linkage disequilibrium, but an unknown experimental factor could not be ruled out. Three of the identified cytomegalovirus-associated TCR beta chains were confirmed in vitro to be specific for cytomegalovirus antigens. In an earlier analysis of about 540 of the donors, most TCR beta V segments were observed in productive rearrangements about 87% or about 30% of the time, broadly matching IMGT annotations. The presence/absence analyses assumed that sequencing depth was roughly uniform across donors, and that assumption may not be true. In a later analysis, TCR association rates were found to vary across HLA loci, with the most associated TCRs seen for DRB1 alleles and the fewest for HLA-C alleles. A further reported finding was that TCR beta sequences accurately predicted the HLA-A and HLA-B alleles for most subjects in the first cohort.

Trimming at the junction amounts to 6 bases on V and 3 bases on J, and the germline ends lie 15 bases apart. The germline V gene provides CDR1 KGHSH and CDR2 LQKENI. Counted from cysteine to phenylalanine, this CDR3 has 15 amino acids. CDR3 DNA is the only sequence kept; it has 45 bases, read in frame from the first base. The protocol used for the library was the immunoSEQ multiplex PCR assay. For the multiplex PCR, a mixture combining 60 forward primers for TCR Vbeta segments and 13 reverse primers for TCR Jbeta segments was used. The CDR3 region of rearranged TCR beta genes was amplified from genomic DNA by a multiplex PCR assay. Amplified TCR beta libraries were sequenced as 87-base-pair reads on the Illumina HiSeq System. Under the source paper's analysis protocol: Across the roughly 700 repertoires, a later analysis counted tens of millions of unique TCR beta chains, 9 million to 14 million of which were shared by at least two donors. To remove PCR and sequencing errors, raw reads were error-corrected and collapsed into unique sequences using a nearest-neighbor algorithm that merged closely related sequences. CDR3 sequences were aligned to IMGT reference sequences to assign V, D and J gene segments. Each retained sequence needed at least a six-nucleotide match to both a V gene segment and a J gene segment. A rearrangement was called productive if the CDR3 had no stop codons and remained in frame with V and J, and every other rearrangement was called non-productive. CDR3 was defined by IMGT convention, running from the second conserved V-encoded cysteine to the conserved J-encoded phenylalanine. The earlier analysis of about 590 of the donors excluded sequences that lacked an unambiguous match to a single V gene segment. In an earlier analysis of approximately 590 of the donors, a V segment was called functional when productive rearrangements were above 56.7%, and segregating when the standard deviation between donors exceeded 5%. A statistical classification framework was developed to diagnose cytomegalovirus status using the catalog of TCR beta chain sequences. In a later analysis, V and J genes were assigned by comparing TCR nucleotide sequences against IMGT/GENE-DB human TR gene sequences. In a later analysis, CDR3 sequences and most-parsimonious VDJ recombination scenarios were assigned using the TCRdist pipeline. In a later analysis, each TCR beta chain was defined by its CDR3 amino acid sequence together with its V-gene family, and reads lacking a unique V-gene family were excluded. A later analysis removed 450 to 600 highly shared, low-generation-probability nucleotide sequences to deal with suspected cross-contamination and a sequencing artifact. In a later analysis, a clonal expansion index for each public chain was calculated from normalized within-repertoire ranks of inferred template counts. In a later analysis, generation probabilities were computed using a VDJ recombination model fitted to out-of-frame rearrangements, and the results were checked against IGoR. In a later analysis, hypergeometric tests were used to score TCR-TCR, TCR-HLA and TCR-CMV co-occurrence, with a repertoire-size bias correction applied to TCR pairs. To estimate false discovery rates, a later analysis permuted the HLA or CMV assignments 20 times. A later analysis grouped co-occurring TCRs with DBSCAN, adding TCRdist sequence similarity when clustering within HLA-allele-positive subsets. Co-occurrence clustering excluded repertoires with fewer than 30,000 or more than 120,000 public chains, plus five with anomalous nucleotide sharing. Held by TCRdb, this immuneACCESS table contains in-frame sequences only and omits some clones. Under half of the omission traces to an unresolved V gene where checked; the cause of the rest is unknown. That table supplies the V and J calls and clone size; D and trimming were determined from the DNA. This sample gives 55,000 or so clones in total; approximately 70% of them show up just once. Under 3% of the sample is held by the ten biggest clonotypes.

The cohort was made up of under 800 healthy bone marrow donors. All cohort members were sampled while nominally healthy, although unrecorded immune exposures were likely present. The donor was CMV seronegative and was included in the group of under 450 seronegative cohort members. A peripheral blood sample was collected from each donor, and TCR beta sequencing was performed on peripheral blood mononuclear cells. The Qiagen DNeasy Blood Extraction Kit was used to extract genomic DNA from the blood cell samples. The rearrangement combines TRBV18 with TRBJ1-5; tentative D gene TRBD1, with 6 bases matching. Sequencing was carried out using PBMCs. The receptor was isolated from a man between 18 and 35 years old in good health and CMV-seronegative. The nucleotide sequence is TGTGCCAGCTCGTCGGACAGCTTTACCAATCAGCCCCAGCATTTT. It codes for CASSSDSFTNQPQHF. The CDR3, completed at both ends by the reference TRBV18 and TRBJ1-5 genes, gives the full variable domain NAGVMQNPRHLVRRRGQEARLRCSPMKGHSHVYWYRQLPEEGLKFMVYLQKENIIDESGMPKERFSAEFPKEGPSILRIQQVVRGDSAAYFCASSSDSFTNQPQHFGDGTRLSIL.